The clone carrying this TCR beta chain appeared once. The assay was immunoSEQ multiplex PCR, and TCRdb's table has in-frame clones only and misses some. The sample carries roughly 130,000 clones, more than 80% recorded once. The data are from a study of blood T cell repertoires in COVID-19. Study overall: Acute and convalescent COVID-19 specimens originated in the United States, Italy and Spain.

This clonotype was obtained from a woman aged 60-70 years with acute or convalescent COVID-19. Specimen: peripheral blood.

CDR3 bases: TGTGCCAGCAGTTTTACAGGGAGTAGAAGCTATGGCTACACCTTC. Encoded protein: CASSFTGSRSYGYTF. The genes are TRBV27 and TRBJ1-2; maybe TRBD1 (6 bases). Germline V gene sequence: CDR1 MNHEY, CDR2 SMNVEV (reference sequence). The CDR3 has 15 amino acids. V was trimmed by 3 bases and J by 4 bases, leaving 15 bases between them.